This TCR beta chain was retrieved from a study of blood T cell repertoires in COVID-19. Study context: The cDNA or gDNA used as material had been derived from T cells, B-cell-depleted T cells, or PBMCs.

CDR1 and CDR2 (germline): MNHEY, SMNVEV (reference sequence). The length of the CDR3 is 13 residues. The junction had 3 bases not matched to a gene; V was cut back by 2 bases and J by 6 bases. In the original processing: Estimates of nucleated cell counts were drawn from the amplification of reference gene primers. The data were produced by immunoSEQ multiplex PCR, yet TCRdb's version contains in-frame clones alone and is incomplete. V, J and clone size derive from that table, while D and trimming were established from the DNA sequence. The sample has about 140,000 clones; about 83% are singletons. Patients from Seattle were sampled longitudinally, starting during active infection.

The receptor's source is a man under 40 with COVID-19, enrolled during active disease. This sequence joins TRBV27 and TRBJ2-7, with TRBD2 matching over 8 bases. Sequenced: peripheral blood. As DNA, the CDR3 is TGTGCCAGCAGTTTAGGGACTAGAGGCGAGCAGTACTTC. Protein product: CASSLGTRGEQYF.